The rows below give T cell receptor beta chains drawn from one sample of a study of cytomegalovirus exposure and HLA in healthy donors. Sequencing was performed with immunoSEQ multiplex PCR; in TCRdb, only in-frame clones are kept and a portion is missing. The table has 150,000 to 200,000 clones, roughly four fifths seen once; the top ten hold 2.8%. The specimen was PBMCs. These receptor sequences come from a woman under 30 in good health and CMV-seropositive. The CDR3 runs from the conserved cysteine through the conserved F or W. A D gene is named only where the DNA matches it firmly. Size is omitted from some rows. Given values are once, few, many or a class for expanded clones.

>NA|TRBV28|once|TRBJ2-2
TGTGCCACCTCCTTGCGGGCCACCGGGGAGCTGTTTTTT
CATSLRATGELFF
>TRBD1|TRBV20-1|few|TRBJ1-2
TGCAGTGCCATGGGACAGGGTTTATACACCTTC
CSAMGQGLYTF
>NA|TRBV7-3|NA|TRBJ1-1
TGTGCCAGCAGCTTAACGGAGATCAGTGAAGCTTTCTTT
CASSLTEISEAFF
>NA|TRBV6-6|NA|TRBJ1-6
TGTGCCAGCAGTTACTCGCCAGGCTTGGATTCACCCCTCCACTTT
CASSYSPGLDSPLHF
>NA|TRBV4-3|many|TRBJ1-1
TGCGCCAGCAGCCAAGAAGGGGCAGCATCGGCTGAAGCTTTCTTT
CASSQEGAASAEAFF
>NA|TRBV11-2|NA|TRBJ1-5
TGTGCCAGCAGCGCGGGGGTTGGACAGCCCCAGCATTTT
CASSAGVGQPQHF
>TRBD1|TRBV7-2|NA|TRBJ1-1
TGTGCCACCATTGAGGGACAGGGAGATTTTATGAACACTGAAGCTTTCTTT
CATIEGQGDFMNTEAFF
>TRBD2|TRBV7-8|few|TRBJ2-1
TGTGCCAGCAGCTTCGGACGGGGGGGGTACTACAATGAGCAGTTCTTC
CASSFGRGGYYNEQFF
>NA|TRBV15|NA|TRBJ1-1
TGTGCCACCAGCAGCCCGGAACAGGGCACTGAAGCTTTCTTT
CATSSPEQGTEAFF
>TRBD1|TRBV27|NA|TRBJ1-1
TGTGCCAGCAGATTCGGATTTCAGGGACAGGGGTTAGCGGGAACTGAAGCTTTCTTT
CASRFGFQGQGLAGTEAFF
>TRBD1|TRBV29-1|NA|TRBJ2-5
TGCAGCGTTGGTTCCCCAGGGGGTAGGCAAGAGACCCAGTACTTC
CSVGSPGGRQETQYF
>TRBD1|TRBV14|NA|TRBJ2-7
TGTGCCAGCAGCGAAGACAGGGTGGGCTACGAGCAGTACTTC
CASSEDRVGYEQYF
>NA|TRBV15|NA|TRBJ1-1
TGTGCCACCAGCAGAGATTTGGGCATGAACACTGAAGCTTTCTTT
CATSRDLGMNTEAFF